What follows are 2 T cell receptor beta chains derived from one specimen sequenced in a study of T cell responses to AZD1222 COVID-19 vaccine. Sequencing used immunoSEQ multiplex PCR; TCRdb keeps in-frame clones, though not all of them. The data show approximately 190,000 clones, with around 92% seen just once and about 9% held by the top ten. The sequencing used peripheral blood, collected on day 0 of AZD1222 vaccination. The receptors were gathered from an adult in good health.

The chain is built from TRBV6-5 and TRBJ1-6, with D unclear. This CDR3 has 14 residues. The V end was cut by 2 bases, the J end by 7 bases, with 9 bases between. The germline V gene encodes CDR1 MNHEY and CDR2 SVGAGI. CDR3 nucleotides: TGTGCCAGCAGTTACGTCCCGGGAAATTCACCCCTCCACTTT. It yields the protein CASSYVPGNSPLHF.

This chain links TRBV28 with TRBJ1-5, with D perhaps TRBD1 (5 bases). This CDR3 is built from 15 residues. CDR1 and CDR2 from the germline V gene are MDHEN and SYDVKM. Trimming stripped 1 base from V and 2 bases from J, with 9 bases between. CDR3 sequence: CASSLYPQGNQPQHF. The DNA of the CDR3 is TGTGCCAGCAGTTTATACCCACAGGGCAATCAGCCCCAGCATTTT.